There are a few counts of the clone carrying this T cell receptor (beta chain). Its cognate antigen is unknown. The sorted Tregs were CD4+CD25+CD127-/low cells. Study observations and caveats: The larger-cohort validation was restricted to a single TCR beta V-J rearrangement rather than whole repertoires.

Constant-region reverse primers amplified full-length variable regions, followed by semi-nested Nested Universal Primer A PCR. MiXCR, applied by TCRdb to the 5' RACE reads, yields one record per CDR3 protein. Of roughly 45,000 distinct CDR3 sequences listed, roughly 23% are singletons. CDR3 length: 14 amino acids. The V gene end was trimmed by 4 bases and the J gene end by 1 base; junction bases not matched to a gene: 1. Per germline, CDR1 MDHEN and CDR2 SYDVKM. The specimen was Tregs sorted from a lymph node. The chain joins TRBV28 to TRBJ1-5, with 7 bases aligning to TRBD1. The TCR originated in a female donor with breast cancer. The CDR3 is CASSSGGSNQPQHF. The CDR3 DNA sequence: TGTGCCAGCAGTTCAGGGGGGAGCAATCAGCCCCAGCATTTT.